This T cell receptor (beta chain) was captured by sequencing in a study of graft-versus-host responses after intestinal transplantation. Study context: Each of the recipients got a multivisceral, liver-intestinal, or isolated intestinal transplant.

The CDR3 length is 14 residues. The germline V gene has CDR1 SGDLS and CDR2 YYNGEE. Repertoires were generated with immunoSEQ multiplex PCR, while TCRdb's copy carries only in-frame clones and drops some. The sample carries tens of thousands of clones, 90% to 95% recorded once. This TCR derives from a human patient who received an intestinal transplant, so some T cells may come from the graft donor. The sample in question was PBMCs, obtained about 800 days after a first intestinal transplant, on the day of a second. V usage is TRBV9 and J usage is TRBJ2-5; tentatively, D is TRBD1 or TRBD2 (6 bases each). Near its end, the DNA agrees better with TRBJ2-7, so the J call may be wrong. The CDR3: CASSVEGGAYEQYF. CDR3 coding DNA: TGTGCCAGCAGCGTAGAGGGGGGCGCCTACGAGCAGTACTTC.